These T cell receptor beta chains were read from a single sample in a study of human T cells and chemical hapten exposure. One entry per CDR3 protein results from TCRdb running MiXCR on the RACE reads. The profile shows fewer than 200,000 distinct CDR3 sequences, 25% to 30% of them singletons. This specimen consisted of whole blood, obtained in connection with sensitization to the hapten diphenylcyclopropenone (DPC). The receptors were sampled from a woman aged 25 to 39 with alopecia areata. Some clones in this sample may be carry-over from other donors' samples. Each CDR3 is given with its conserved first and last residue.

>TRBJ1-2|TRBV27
CASSGRWQGSGYTF
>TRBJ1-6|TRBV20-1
CSARGVGRNSPLHF
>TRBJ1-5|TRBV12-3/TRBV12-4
CASSLGEPNQPQHF
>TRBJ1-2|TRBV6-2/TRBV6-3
CASSRGGANYGYTF
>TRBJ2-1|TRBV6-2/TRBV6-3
CASRVGLTSGIYNEQFF
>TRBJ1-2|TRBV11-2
CASSWTPGQGSSYTF
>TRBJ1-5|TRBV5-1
CASRLDRNQPQHF
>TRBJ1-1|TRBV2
CASSEAQFRTEAFF
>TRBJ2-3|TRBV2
CASSPGIAGGTDTQYF
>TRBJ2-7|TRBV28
CASRGLLREQYF
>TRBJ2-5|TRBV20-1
CSASRKPGRAETQYF
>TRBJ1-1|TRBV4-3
CASSPGLATEAFF
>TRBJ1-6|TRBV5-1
CASSLGSAVSALHF
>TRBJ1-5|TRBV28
CASSPVAGMSQPQHF
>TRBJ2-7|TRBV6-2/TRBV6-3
CASTLRDFPYEQYF
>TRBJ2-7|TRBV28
CASSLTEYEQYF
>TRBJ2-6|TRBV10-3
CAIRGVGGANVLTF
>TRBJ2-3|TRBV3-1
CASKSGPPTDTQYF
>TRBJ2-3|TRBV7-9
CASSLDGTSTDTQYF
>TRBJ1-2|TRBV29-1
CSAGDRDKSYGYTF
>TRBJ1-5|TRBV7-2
CASSYWTGNQPQHF
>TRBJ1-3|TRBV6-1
CASSRTRTGAGNTIYF
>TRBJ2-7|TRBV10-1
CASSVLTRVPTYEQYF
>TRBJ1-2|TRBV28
CASNYRGGGYTF
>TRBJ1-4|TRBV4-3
CASSQLGRGEKLFF
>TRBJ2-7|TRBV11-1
CASSLAGTGAYEQYF
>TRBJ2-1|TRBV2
CASSHRGPDYNEQFF
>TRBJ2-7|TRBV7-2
CASSFDRATYEQYF
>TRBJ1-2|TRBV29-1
CSVEGPRYGYTF
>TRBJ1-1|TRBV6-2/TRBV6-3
CASSYSPDSHTEAFF